The sample holds one count of the clone carrying this T cell receptor beta chain. V trimming: 2 bases; J trimming: 4 bases; junction bases outside the gene matches: 3. The CDR3 runs 15 residues. Germline V CDR1 and CDR2: MGHRA, YSYEKL. The data stem from a study of blood T cell repertoires in COVID-19. Study-level background: Samples came from the United States, Italy and Spain, spanning acute and convalescent COVID-19. The cDNA or gDNA used as material had been derived from T cells, B-cell-depleted T cells, or PBMCs.

Original analysis: The authors estimated nucleated cell counts from reference gene primer amplification. Assay: immunoSEQ multiplex PCR; the TCRdb copy retains only in-frame clones and omits some. The DNA gave D and trimming, while V, J and clone size come from that table. Altogether about 71,000 clones are present, roughly 90% being singletons, with the ten largest covering 0.75% to 0.8%. This rearrangement joins TRBV4-1 to TRBJ2-3; 10 bases map to TRBD2. The clonotype comes from a woman aged 80 or over with acute or convalescent COVID-19. Sequencing input: peripheral blood. CDR3 sequence: CASSQKAGGSDTQYF. DNA of the CDR3: TGCGCCAGCAGCCAAAAAGCGGGAGGGTCAGATACGCAGTATTTT.